This record covers a single TCR beta chain. The protocol was immunoSEQ multiplex PCR, while the TCRdb copy is restricted to in-frame clones and leaves out a portion. The table records 35,000 to 45,000 clones, roughly 75% of them present only once. This specimen belongs to a study of blood T cell repertoires in COVID-19. The wider study: Material from acute and convalescent COVID-19 was sourced from the United States, Italy and Spain.

The sequence derives from a man aged 65 to 85 with acute or convalescent COVID-19. Sequencing input: peripheral blood.

This chain's CDR3 is CASSTRQGAVTGELFF. For the CDR3, the DNA is TGTGCCAGCAGCACACGACAGGGGGCGGTCACCGGGGAGCTGTTTTTT. V and J are TRBV7-6 and TRBJ2-2; 10 nucleotides agree with TRBD1. From germline, CDR1 is SGHVS and CDR2 FNYEAQ. V was clipped by 5 bases and J by 4 bases; unmatched bases: 7. CDR3 length: 16 amino acids.